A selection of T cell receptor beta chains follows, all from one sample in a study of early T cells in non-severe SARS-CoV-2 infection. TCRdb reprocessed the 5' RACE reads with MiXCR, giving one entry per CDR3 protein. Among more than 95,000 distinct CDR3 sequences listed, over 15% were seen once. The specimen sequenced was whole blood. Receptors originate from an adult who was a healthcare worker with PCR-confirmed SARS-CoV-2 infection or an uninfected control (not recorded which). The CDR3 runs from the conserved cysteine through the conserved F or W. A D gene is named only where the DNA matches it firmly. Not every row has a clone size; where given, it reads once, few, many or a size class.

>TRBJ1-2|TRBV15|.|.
TGTGCCACCAGCAGAGATCGGCACTATGGCTACACCTTC
CATSRDRHYGYTF
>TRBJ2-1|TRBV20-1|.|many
TGCAGTGCTAGACTAGCTAGGGCCTACAATGAGCAGTTCTTC
CSARLARAYNEQFF
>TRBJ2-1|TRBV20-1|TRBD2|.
TGCAGTGCTAGAGATCCTAGCGGACTCTACAATGAGCAGTTCTTC
CSARDPSGLYNEQFF
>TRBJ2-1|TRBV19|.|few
TGTGCCAGTAGTATTGGGGCGGCCAATGAGCAGTTCTTC
CASSIGAANEQFF
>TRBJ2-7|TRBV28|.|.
TGTGCCAGCAGTTTATCCGCAGTTCACGAGCAGTACTTC
CASSLSAVHEQYF
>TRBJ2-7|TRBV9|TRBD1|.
TGTGCCAGCAGCGGACGGGACAGCTTAACCTACGAGCAGTACTTC
CASSGRDSLTYEQYF
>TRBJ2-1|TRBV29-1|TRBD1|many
TGCAGCGGGCGGCGGGACAGGGTCTCCTACAATGAGCAGTTCTTC
CSGRRDRVSYNEQFF
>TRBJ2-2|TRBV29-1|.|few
TGCAGCGGCGACAGAGGGACCGGGGAGCTGTTTTTT
CSGDRGTGELFF
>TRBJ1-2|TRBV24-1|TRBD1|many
TGTGCCACCAGTGACAGTTCGGGTTGGACAGGGACCTATGGCTACACCTTC
CATSDSSGWTGTYGYTF
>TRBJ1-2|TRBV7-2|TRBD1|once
TGTGCCAGCAGCACCTTGACAGGGGCCGGCGGCTACACCTTC
CASSTLTGAGGYTF
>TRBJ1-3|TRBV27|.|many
TGTGCCAGCAGTCCAGGGCCCCTATCTGGAAACACCATATATTTT
CASSPGPLSGNTIYF
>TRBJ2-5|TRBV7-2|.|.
TGTGCCAGCAGCTTGGAAGGGTACGAACTACAAGAGACCCAGTACTTC
CASSLEGYELQETQYF
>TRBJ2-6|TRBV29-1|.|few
TGCAGCGTTGAAGGTTTTGGGTCTGGGGCCAACGTCCTGACTTTC
CSVEGFGSGANVLTF
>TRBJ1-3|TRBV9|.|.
TGTGCCAGCAGCGTAGGTGATCGGAGGAGCTCTGGAAACACCATATATTTT
CASSVGDRRSSGNTIYF
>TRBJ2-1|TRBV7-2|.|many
TGTGCCAGCAGCTTATTCAATGAGCAGTTCTTC
CASSLFNEQFF
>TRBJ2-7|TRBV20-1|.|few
TGCAGTGCTAGAGCGGAACTAGCCTACGAGCAGTACTTC
CSARAELAYEQYF
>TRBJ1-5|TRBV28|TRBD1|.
TGTGCCAGCAGTGCTCGGGACAGATATCAGCCCCAGCATTTT
CASSARDRYQPQHF
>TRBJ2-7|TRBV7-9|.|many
TGTGCCAGCAGCTCAGGTAGCATCGTAAGCGAGCAGTACTTC
CASSSGSIVSEQYF
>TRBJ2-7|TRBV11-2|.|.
TGTGCCAGCAGCAGCTTAGTCCAGGGGTACGAGCAGTACTTC
CASSSLVQGYEQYF
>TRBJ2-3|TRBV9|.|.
TGTGCCAGCAGCGTAACGGGGACACGCACAGATACGCAGTATTTT
CASSVTGTRTDTQYF
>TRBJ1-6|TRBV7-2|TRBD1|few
TGTGCCAGCAGCTTATTGGGACAGGGGAATAATTCACCCCTCCACTTT
CASSLLGQGNNSPLHF
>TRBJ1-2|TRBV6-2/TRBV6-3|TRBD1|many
TGTGCCAGCAGTTTCGGGACAGCCTCCTATGGCTACACCTTC
CASSFGTASYGYTF
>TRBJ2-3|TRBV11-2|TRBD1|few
TGTGCCAGCAGCTTAGACTCGACAGGGGGTCAGTATTTT
CASSLDSTGGQYF
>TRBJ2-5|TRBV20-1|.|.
TGCAGTGCGGGAGGGGGACAGATGCAAGAGACCCAGTACTTC
CSAGGGQMQETQYF
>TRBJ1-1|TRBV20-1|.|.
TGCAGTGCTGGGGGCCCCATGAACACTGAAGCTTTCTTT
CSAGGPMNTEAFF
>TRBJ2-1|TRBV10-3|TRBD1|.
TGTGCCATCAGCGGGGGGACAGGGACGGAAACCTACAATGAGCAGTTCTTC
CAISGGTGTETYNEQFF
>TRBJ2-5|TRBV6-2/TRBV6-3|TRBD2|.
TGTGCCAGCAAAGCTAGCGGATTTGGGACCCAGTACTTC
CASKASGFGTQYF
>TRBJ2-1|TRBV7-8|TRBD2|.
TGTGCCAGCAGCCTACTAGCGGACCTCTACAATGAGCAGTTCTTC
CASSLLADLYNEQFF
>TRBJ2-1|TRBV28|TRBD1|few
TGTGCCAGCAGTTTAGCGGACAGGTTTATCTACAATGAGCAGTTCTTC
CASSLADRFIYNEQFF
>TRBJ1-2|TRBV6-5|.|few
TGTGCCAGCAGTTACTCGCAACAAGGCGGGTTCCTAAGCTATGGCTACACCTTC
CASSYSQQGGFLSYGYTF
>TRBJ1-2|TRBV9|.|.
TGTGCCAGCAGCGTCGACGGTCTCTATGGTTCCACCTTC
CASSVDGLYGSTF
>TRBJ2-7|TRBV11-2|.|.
TGTGCCAGCAGCTTAGGTGGCAGCCTCTACGAGCAGTACTTC
CASSLGGSLYEQYF
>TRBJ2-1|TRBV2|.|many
TGTGCCAGCAGTGAACAACTAGCTGGCCCCTATGAGCAGTTCTTC
CASSEQLAGPYEQFF
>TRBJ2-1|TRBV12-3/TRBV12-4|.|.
TGTGCCAGCAGTTTGAGAATACAATGGGGTGAGCAGTTCTTC
CASSLRIQWGEQFF
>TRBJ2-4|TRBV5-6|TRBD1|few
TGTGCCAGCAGCGTGGGACAGGGAGCGGACATTCAGTACTTC
CASSVGQGADIQYF
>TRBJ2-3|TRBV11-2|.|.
TGTGCCAGCAGCTTAGACGGAGGAGCTAGCACAGATACGCAGTATTTT
CASSLDGGASTDTQYF
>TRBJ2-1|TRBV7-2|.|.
TGTGCCAGCAGACCGACGGGGAACGAGCAGTTCTTC
CASRPTGNEQFF
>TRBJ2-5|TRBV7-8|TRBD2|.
TGTGCCAGCAGCCAGAAGCTAGCGGGCGTCCTTGGGTTTCAGTACTTC
CASSQKLAGVLGFQYF
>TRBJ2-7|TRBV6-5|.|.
TGTGCCAGCAACCTTAAAGGGAATTCCGAGCAGTACTTC
CASNLKGNSEQYF
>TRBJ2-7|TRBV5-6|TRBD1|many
TGTGCCAGCAGCCTGGGAACGGGACAGGCTGGTTACGAGCAGTACTTC
CASSLGTGQAGYEQYF
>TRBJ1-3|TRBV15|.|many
TGTGCCACCAGCAGAGATCGGGATAGAAACACCATATATTTT
CATSRDRDRNTIYF
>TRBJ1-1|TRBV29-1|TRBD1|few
TGCAGCGTAGACAGGGGCGGTGGGAACACTGAAGCTTTCTTT
CSVDRGGGNTEAFF
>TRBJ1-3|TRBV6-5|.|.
TGTGCCAGCAGTTCCCAGGGCCCTGGAAACACCATATATTTT
CASSSQGPGNTIYF
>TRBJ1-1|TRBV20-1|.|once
TGCAGTGCTTCTGACGGTGAAGCTTTCTTT
CSASDGEAFF
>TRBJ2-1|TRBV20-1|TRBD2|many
TGCAGTGCTGGCGAGACTAGCGGGGGCTCCTACAATGAGCAGTTCTTC
CSAGETSGGSYNEQFF
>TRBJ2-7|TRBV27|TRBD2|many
TGTGCCACGAAAGGGACTAGCGGGAACGGGGAGCAGTACTTC
CATKGTSGNGEQYF
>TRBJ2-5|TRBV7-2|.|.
TGTGCCAGCAGCCTAGCTCAGTTGCAGACCCAGTACTTC
CASSLAQLQTQYF
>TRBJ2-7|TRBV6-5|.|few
TGTGCCAGCAGTTACCAGGCGGGTCCCTACGAGCAGTACTTC
CASSYQAGPYEQYF
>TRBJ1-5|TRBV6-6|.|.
TGTGCCAGCACCCCAGGGAGCAATCAGCCCCAGCATTTT
CASTPGSNQPQHF